The entry below describes one T cell receptor beta chain. The assay was immunoSEQ multiplex PCR, and TCRdb's table has in-frame clones only and misses some. The repertoire holds approximately 250,000 clones, 80% to 90% seen once, with under 1.5% in the top ten. The data derive from a study of blood T cell repertoires in COVID-19. Per the germline V gene, CDR1 is SGHTA and CDR2 is FQGTGA. V shed 2 bases, J shed 3 bases, and the junction held 2 bases outside the gene matches. CDR3 length equals 15 residues. The chain uses TRBV7-3 and TRBJ2-2; 8 nucleotides agree with TRBD2. The receptor was derived from a woman between 40 and 55 years old who had recovered from COVID-19. The sample taken for sequencing was peripheral blood. The CDR3 protein is CASSLAGGDTGELFF. The CDR3 nucleotides are TGTGCCAGCAGCTTAGCGGGGGGCGACACCGGGGAGCTGTTTTTT.